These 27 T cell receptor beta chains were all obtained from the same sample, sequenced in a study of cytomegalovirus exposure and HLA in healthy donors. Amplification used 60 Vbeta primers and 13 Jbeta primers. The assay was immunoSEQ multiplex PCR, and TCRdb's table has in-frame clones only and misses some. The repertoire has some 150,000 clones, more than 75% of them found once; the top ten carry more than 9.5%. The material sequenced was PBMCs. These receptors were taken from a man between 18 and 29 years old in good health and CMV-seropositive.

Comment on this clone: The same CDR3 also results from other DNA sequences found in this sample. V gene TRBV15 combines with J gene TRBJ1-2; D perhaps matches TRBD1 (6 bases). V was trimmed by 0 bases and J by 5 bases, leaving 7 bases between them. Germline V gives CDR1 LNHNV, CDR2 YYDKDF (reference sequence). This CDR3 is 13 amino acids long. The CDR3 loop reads CATSRDRGYGYTF. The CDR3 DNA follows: TGTGCCACCAGCAGAGACAGGGGTTATGGCTACACCTTC.

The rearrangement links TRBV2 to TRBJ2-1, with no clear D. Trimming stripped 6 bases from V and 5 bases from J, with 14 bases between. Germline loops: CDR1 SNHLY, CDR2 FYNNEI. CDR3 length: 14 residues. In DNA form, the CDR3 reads TGTGCCAGCAGCCTCGTGGAGAGTCACAATGAGCAGTTCTTC. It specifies CASSLVESHNEQFF. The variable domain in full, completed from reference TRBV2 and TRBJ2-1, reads EPEVTQTPSHQVTQMGQEVILRCVPISNHLYFYWYRQILGQKVEFLVSFYNNEISEKSEIFDDQFSVERPDGSNFTLKIRSTKLEDSAMYFCASSLVESHNEQFFGPGTRLTVL.

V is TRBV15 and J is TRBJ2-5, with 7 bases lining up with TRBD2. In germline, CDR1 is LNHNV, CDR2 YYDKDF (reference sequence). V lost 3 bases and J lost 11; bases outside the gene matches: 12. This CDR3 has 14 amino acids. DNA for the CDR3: TGTGCCACCAGCAGGGGGGGTAGCTTGCGGGAGCAGTACTTC. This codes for CATSRGGSLREQYF. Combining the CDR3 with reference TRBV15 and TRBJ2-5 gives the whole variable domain DAMVIQNPRYQVTQFGKPVTLSCSQTLNHNVMYWYQQKSSQAPKLLFHYYDKDFNNEADTPDNFQSRRPNTSFCFLDIRSPGLGDTAMYLCATSRGGSLREQYFGPGTRLLVL.

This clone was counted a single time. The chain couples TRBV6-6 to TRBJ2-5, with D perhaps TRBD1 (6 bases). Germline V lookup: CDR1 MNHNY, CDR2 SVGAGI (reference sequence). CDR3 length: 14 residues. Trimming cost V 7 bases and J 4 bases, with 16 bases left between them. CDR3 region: CASTQTGYRETQYF. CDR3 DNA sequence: TGTGCCAGCACCCAAACAGGGTATAGAGAGACCCAGTACTTC.

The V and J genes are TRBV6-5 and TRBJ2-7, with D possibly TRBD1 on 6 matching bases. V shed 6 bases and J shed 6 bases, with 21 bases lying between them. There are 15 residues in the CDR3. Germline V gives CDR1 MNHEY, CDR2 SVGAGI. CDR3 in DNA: TGTGCCAGCAGCGCCAAACAGGGAAGATTCTCCGAGCAGTACTTC. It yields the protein CASSAKQGRFSEQYF.

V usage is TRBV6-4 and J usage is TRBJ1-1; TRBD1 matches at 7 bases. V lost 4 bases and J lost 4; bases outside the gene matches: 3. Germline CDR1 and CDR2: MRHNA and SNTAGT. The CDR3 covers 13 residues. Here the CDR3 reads CASSASGGTEAFF. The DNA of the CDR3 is TGTGCCAGCAGTGCATCAGGGGGCACTGAAGCTTTCTTT.

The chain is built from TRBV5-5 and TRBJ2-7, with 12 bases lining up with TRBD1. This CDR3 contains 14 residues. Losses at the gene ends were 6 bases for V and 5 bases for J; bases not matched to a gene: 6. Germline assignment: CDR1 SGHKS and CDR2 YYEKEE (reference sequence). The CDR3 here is CASTRDRGRDEQYF. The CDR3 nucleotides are TGTGCCAGCACCCGGGACAGGGGGCGCGACGAGCAGTACTTC.

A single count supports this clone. Written as DNA, the CDR3 is TGTGCCAGCAGACCGACAGGGGACGAGCAGTACTTC. It yields the protein CASRPTGDEQYF. The chain joins TRBV14 to TRBJ2-7, with 8 bases matching TRBD1. This CDR3 has 12 amino acids. Germline V gene sequence: CDR1 SGHDN, CDR2 FVKESK. With V trimmed by 6 bases and J by 5 bases, 3 bases remained unmatched.

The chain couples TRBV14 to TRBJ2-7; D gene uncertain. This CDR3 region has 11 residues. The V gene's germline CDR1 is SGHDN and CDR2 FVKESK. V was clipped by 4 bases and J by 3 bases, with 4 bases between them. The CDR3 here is CASSLFYEQYF. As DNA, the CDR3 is TGTGCCAGCAGCCTCTTCTACGAGCAGTACTTC.

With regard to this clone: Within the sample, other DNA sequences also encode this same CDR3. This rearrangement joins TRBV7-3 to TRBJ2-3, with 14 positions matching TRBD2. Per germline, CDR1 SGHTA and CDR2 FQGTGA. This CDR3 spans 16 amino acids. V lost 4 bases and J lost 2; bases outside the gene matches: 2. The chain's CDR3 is CASSSGLAGVTDTQYF. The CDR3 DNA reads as TGTGCCAGCAGCTCGGGACTAGCGGGGGTCACAGATACGCAGTATTTT. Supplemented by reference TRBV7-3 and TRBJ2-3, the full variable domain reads GAGVSQTPSNKVTEKGKYVELRCDPISGHTALYWYRQSLGQGPEFLIYFQGTGAADDSGLPNDRFFAVRPEGSVSTLKIQRTERGDSAVYLCASSSGLAGVTDTQYFGPGTRLTVL.

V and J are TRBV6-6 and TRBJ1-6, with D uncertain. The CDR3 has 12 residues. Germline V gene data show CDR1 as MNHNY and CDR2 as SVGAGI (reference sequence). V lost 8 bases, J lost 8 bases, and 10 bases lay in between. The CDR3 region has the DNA TGTGCCAGCTTCCGTTTTGATTCACCCCTCCACTTT. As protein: CASFRFDSPLHF.

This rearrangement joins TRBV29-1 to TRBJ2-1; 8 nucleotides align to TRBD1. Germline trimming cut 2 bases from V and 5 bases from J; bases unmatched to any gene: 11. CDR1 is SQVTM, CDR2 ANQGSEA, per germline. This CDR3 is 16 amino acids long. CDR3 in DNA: TGCAGCGTTGAAAGGGCCCTGGACAGGGAGAACAATGAGCAGTTCTTC. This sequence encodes CSVERALDRENNEQFF.

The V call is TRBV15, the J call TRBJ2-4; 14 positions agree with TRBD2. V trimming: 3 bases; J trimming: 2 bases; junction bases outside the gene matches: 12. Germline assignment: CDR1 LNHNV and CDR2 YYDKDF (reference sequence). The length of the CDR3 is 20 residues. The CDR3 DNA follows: TGTGCCACCAGCAGTGTCATCCCAGGGACTAGCGGGAGTACCAAAAACATTCAGTACTTC. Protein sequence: CATSSVIPGTSGSTKNIQYF. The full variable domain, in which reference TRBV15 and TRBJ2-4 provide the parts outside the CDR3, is DAMVIQNPRYQVTQFGKPVTLSCSQTLNHNVMYWYQQKSSQAPKLLFHYYDKDFNNEADTPDNFQSRRPNTSFCFLDIRSPGLGDTAMYLCATSSVIPGTSGSTKNIQYFGAGTRLSVL.

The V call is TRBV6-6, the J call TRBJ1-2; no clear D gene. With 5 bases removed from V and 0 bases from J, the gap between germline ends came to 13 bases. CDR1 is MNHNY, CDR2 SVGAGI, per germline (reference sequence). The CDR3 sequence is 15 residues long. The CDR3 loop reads CASSPPVGANYGYTF. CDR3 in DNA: TGTGCCAGCAGTCCCCCGGTCGGGGCTAACTATGGCTACACCTTC.

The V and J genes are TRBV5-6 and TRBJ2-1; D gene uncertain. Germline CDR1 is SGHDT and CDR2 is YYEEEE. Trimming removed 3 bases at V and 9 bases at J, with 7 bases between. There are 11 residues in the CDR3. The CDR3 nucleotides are TGTGCCAGCAGCTCGGAGACTGAGCAGTTCTTC. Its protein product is CASSSETEQFF.

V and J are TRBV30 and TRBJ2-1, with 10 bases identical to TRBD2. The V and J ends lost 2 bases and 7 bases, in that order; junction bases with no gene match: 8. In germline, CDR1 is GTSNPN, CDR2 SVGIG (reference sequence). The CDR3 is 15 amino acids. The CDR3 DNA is TGTGCCTGGAGTACCAAGCGGGGGGGAAGTAATGAGCAGTTCTTC. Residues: CAWSTKRGGSNEQFF.

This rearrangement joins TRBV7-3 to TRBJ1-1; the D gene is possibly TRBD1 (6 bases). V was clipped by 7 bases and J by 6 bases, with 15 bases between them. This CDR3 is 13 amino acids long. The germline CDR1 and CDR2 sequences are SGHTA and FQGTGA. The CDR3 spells CASNRDATAEAFF. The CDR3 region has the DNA TGTGCCAGCAACAGGGACGCGACGGCTGAAGCTTTCTTT.

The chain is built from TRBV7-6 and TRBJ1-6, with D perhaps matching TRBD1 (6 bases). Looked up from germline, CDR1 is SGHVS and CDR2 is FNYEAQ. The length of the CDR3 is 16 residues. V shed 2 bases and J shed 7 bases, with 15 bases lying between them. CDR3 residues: CASSLRVAGANSPLHF. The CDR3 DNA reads TGTGCCAGCAGCTTAAGGGTGGCGGGGGCGAATTCACCCCTCCACTTT.

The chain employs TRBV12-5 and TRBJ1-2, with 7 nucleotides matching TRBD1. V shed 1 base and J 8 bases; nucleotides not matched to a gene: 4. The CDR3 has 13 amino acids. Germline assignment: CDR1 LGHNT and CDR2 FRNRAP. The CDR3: CASGLEGGRGYTF. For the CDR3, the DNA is TGTGCTAGTGGTTTGGAAGGGGGCCGCGGCTACACCTTC.

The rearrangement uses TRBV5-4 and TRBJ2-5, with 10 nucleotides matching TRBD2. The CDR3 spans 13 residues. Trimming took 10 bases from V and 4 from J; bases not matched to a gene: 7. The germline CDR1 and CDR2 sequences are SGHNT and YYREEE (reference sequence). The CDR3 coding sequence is TGTGCCGGTTCCCAGCGGGGGGGAGAGACCCAGTACTTC. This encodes CAGSQRGGETQYF.

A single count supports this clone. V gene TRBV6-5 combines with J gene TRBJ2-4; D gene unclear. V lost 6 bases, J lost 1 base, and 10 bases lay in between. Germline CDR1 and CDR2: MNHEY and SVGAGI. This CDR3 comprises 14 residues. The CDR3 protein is CASRHDGAKNIQYF. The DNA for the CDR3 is TGTGCCAGCAGACACGACGGGGCCAAAAACATTCAGTACTTC.

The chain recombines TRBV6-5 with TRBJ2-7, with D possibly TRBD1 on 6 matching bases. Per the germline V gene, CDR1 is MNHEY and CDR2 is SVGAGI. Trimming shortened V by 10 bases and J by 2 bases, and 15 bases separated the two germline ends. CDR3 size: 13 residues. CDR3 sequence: CATSRDTPYEQYF. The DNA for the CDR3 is TGTGCCACTTCACGGGACACACCCTACGAGCAGTACTTC.

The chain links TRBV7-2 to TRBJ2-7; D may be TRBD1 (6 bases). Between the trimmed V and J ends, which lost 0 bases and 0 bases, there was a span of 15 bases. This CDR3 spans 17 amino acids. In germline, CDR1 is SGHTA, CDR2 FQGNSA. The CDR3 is CASSLAMDSRSSYEQYF. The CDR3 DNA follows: TGTGCCAGCAGCTTAGCTATGGACAGTCGAAGCTCCTACGAGCAGTACTTC.

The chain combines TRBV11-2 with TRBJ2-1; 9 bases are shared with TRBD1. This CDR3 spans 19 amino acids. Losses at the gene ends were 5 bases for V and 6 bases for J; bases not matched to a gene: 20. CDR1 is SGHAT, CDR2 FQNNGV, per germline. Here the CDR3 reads CASSLIIGFGGQGFNEQFF. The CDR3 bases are TGTGCCAGCAGCCTCATAATTGGGTTCGGGGGACAGGGCTTCAATGAGCAGTTCTTC. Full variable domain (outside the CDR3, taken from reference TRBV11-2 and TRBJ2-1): EAGVAQSPRYKIIEKRQSVAFWCNPISGHATLYWYQQILGQGPKLLIQFQNNGVVDDSQLPKDRFSAERLKGVDSTLKIQPAKLEDSAVYLCASSLIIGFGGQGFNEQFFGPGTRLTVL.

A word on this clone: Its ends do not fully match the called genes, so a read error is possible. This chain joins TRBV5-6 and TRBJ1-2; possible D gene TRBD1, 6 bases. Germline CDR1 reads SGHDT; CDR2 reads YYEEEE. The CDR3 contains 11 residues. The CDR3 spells CASSLGGGCTF. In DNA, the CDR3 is TGTGCCAGCAGCTTGGGGGGGGGCTGCACCTTC.

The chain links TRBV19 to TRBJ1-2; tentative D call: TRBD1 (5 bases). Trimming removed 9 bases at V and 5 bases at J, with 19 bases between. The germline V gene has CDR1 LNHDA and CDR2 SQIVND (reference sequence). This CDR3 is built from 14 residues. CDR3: CASADDRSYYGYTF. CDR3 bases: TGTGCCAGCGCTGATGACAGATCGTATTATGGCTACACCTTC.

The CDR3 coding sequence is TGCGCCAGCAGCCAAGATTTCGGGTCAGGGCCACAGAACTATGGCTACACCTTC. It specifies CASSQDFGSGPQNYGYTF. The V call is TRBV4-1, the J call TRBJ1-2, with D tentatively TRBD1 (5 bases). V dropped 0 bases and J dropped 2 bases, with 19 bases sitting between them. The germline V gene encodes CDR1 MGHRA and CDR2 YSYEKL. The CDR3 has 18 residues.